This T cell receptor beta chain was captured in a study of blood T cell repertoires in COVID-19. Study details: Samples of COVID-19 (acute and convalescent) were obtained from the United States, Italy and Spain. The cDNA or gDNA used as material had been derived from T cells, B-cell-depleted T cells, or PBMCs.

Per the original methods: It was from reference gene primer amplification that nucleated cell counts were estimated. Generated by immunoSEQ multiplex PCR, the TCRdb table keeps only in-frame clones and is missing some. That table furnishes V, J and clone size, whereas the DNA furnished D and trimming. The repertoire holds 120,000 or so clones, with around 74% as singletons. With 2 bases removed from V and 6 bases from J, the gap between germline ends came to 12 bases. Germline CDR1 is SGHTA and CDR2 is FQGTGA. The CDR3 covers 14 residues. This chain uses TRBV7-3 with TRBJ2-3; a weak D match, TRBD2 (7 bases). Sample: peripheral blood. This receptor was identified in a man aged 55 to 70 with acute or convalescent COVID-19. CDR3 sequence reads: CASSLSGGQDTQYF. For the CDR3, the DNA is TGTGCCAGCAGCTTATCCGGGGGGCAGGATACGCAGTATTTT. Full variable domain (missing parts from reference TRBV7-3 and TRBJ2-3): GAGVSQTPSNKVTEKGKYVELRCDPISGHTALYWYRQSLGQGPEFLIYFQGTGAADDSGLPNDRFFAVRPEGSVSTLKIQRTERGDSAVYLCASSLSGGQDTQYFGPGTRLTVL.